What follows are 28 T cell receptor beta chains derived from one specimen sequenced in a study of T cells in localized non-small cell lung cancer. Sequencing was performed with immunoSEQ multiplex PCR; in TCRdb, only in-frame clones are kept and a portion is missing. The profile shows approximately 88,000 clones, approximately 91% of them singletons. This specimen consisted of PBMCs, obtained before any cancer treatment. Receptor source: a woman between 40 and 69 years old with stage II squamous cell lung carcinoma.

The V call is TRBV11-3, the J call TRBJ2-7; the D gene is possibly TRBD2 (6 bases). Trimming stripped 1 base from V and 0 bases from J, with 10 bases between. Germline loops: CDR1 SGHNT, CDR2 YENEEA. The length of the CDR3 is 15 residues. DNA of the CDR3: TGTGCCAGCAGCTTAGGGGGGGACTTCTCCTACGAGCAGTACTTC. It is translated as CASSLGGDFSYEQYF.

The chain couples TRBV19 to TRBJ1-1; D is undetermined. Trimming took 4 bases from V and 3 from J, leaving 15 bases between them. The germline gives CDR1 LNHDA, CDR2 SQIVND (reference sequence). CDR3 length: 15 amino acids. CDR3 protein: CASSNRVGGDTEAFF. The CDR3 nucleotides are TGTGCCAGTAGTAATCGCGTGGGTGGGGACACTGAAGCTTTCTTT.

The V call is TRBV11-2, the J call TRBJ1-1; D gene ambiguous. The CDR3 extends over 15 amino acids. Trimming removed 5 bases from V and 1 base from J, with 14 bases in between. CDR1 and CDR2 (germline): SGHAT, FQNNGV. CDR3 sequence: CASSPRGRKNTEAFF. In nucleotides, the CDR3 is TGTGCCAGCAGCCCCCGCGGCAGGAAGAACACTGAAGCTTTCTTT.

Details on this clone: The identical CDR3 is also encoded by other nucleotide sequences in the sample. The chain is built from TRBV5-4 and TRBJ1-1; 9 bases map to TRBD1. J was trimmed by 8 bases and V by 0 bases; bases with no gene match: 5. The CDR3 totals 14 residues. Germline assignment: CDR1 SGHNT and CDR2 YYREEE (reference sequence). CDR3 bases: TGTGCCAGCAGCTTGGTGGACAGGGGAACGGAAGCTTTCTTT. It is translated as CASSLVDRGTEAFF.

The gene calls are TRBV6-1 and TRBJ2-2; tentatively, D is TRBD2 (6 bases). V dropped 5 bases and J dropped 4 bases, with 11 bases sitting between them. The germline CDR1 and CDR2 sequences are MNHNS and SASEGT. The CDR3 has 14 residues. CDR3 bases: TGTGCCAGCAGTCCCGTCGGGGGCACCGGGGAGCTGTTTTTT. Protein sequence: CASSPVGGTGELFF.

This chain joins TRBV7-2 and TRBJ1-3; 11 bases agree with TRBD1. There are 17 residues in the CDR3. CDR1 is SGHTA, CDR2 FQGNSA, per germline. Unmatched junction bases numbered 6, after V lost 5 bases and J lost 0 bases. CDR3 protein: CASSLRTGGISGNTIYF. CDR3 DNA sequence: TGTGCCAGCAGCCTACGGACAGGGGGCATCTCTGGAAACACCATATATTTT.

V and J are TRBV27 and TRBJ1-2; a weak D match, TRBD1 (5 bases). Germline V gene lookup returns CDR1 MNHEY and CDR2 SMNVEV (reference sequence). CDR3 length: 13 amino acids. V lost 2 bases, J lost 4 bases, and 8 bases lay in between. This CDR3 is CASSLAGTYGYTF. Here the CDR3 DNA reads TGTGCCAGCAGTTTAGCCGGGACCTATGGCTACACCTTC.

The CDR3 nucleotides are TGTGCCAGCAGCTTAGGAGGGTGGGACAGGCAAGAGACCCAGTACTTC. Encoded protein: CASSLGGWDRQETQYF. The chain combines TRBV7-9 with TRBJ2-5; 8 nucleotides match TRBD1. Germline CDR1 is SEHNR and CDR2 is FQNEAQ (reference sequence). The CDR3 is 16 amino acids. V was clipped by 1 base and J by 2 bases; unmatched bases: 6.

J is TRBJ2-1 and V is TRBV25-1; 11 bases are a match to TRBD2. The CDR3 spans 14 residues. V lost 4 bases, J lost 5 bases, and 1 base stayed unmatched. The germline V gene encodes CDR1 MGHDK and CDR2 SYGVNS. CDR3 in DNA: TGTGCCAGCAGTGTAGCGGGAGGGCACAATGAGCAGTTCTTC. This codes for CASSVAGGHNEQFF.

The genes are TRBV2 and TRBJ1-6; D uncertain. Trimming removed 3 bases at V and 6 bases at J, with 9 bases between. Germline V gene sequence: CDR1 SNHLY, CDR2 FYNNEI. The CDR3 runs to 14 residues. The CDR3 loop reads CASSDASANSPLHF. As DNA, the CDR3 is TGTGCCAGCAGTGATGCCTCAGCTAATTCACCCCTCCACTTT.

The CDR3 DNA follows: TGTGCCAGTAGGGCCCGGGACAGGGGGCAAGAGACCCAGTACTTC. It is translated as CASRARDRGQETQYF. The V gene is TRBV19, the J gene TRBJ2-5, with TRBD1 matching over 11 bases. The CDR3 covers 15 residues. Germline-derived CDR1 and CDR2 are LNHDA and SQIVND (reference sequence). The J segment lost 2 bases and the V segment lost 6 bases, leaving 5 bases of the junction unmatched.

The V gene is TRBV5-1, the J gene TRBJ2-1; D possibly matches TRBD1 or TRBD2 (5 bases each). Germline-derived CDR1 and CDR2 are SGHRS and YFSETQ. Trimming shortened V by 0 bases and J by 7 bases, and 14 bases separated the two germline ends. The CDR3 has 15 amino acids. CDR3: CASSLAGTRANEQFF. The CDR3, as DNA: TGCGCCAGCAGCTTGGCCGGGACGAGGGCTAATGAGCAGTTCTTC.

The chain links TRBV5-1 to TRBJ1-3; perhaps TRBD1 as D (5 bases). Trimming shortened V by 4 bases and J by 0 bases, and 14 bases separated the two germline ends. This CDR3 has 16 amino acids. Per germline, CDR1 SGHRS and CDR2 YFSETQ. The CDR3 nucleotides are TGCGCCAGCAGCCAGGCCTCAGGGAGCTCTGGAAACACCATATATTTT. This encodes CASSQASGSSGNTIYF.

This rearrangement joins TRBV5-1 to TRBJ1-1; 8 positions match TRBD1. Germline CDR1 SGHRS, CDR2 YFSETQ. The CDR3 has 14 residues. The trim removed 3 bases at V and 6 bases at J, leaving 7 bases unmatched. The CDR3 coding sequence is TGCGCCAGCAGCTATTGGACAGGGCGCCCTGAAGCTTTCTTT. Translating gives CASSYWTGRPEAFF.

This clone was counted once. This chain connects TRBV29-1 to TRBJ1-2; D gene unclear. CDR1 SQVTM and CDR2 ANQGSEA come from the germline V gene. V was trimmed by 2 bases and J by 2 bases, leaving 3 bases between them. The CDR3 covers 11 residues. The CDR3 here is CSVEQNYGYTF. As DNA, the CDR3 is TGCAGCGTTGAACAGAACTATGGCTACACCTTC. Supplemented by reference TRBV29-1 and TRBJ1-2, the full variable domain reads SAVISQKPSRDICQRGTSLTIQCQVDSQVTMMFWYRQQPGQSLTLIATANQGSEATYESGFVIDKFPISRPNLTFSTLTVSNMSPEDSSIYLCSVEQNYGYTFGSGTRLTVV.

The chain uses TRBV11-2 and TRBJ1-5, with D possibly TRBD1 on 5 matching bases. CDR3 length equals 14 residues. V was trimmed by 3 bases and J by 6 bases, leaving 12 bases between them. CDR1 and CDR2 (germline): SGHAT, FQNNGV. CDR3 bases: TGTGCCAGCAGCTTGGGGCTTTCGGGTCAGCCCCAGCATTTT. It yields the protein CASSLGLSGQPQHF. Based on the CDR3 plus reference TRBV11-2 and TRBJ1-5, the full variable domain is EAGVAQSPRYKIIEKRQSVAFWCNPISGHATLYWYQQILGQGPKLLIQFQNNGVVDDSQLPKDRFSAERLKGVDSTLKIQPAKLEDSAVYLCASSLGLSGQPQHFGDGTRLSIL.

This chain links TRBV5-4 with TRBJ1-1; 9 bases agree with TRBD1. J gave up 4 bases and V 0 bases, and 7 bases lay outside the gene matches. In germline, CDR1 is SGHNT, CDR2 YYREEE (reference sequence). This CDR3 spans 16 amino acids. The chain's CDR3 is CASSLGNRGQTTEAFF. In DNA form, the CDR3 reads TGTGCCAGCAGCTTGGGGAACAGGGGGCAGACCACTGAAGCTTTCTTT.

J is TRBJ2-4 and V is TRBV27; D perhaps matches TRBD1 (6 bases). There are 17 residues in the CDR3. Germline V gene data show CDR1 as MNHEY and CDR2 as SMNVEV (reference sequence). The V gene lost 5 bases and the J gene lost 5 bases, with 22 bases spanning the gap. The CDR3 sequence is CASSPYWAGARENIQYF. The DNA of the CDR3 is TGTGCCAGCAGTCCCTACTGGGCAGGGGCGCGGGAAAACATTCAGTACTTC.

The CDR3 nucleotides are TGTGCCAGCAGTGACTGGGACAGGGGAATCCAAAACTATGGCTACACCTTC. This encodes CASSDWDRGIQNYGYTF. The chain is built from TRBV6-1 and TRBJ1-2, with 10 bases fitting TRBD1. V trimming: 3 bases; J trimming: 2 bases; junction bases outside the gene matches: 9. The germline CDR1 and CDR2 sequences are MNHNS and SASEGT. The CDR3 loop spans 17 amino acids.

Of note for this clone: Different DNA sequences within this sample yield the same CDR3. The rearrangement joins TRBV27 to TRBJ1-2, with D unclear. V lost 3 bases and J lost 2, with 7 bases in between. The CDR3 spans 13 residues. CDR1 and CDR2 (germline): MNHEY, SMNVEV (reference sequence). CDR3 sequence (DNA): TGTGCCAGCAGTTTCGAGGGAAACTATGGCTACACCTTC. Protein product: CASSFEGNYGYTF.

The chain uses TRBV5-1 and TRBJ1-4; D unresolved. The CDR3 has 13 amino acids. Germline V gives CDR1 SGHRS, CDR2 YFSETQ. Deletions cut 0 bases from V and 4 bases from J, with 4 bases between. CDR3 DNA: TGCGCCAGCAGCTTGGGGGTTAATGAAAAACTGTTTTTT. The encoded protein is CASSLGVNEKLFF.

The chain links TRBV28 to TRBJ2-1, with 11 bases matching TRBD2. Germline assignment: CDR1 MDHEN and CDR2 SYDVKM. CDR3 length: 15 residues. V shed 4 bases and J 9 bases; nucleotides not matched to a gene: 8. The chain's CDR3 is CASSSPSGGIREQFF. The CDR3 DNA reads TGTGCCAGCAGTTCCCCTAGCGGGGGGATCCGTGAGCAGTTCTTC.

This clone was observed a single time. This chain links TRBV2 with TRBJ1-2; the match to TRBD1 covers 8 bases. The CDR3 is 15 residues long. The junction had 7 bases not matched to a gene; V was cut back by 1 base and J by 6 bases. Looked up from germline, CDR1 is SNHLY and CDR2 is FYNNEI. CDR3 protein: CASSEGYRGGHGYTF. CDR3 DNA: TGTGCCAGCAGTGAAGGATACAGGGGGGGGCATGGCTACACCTTC.

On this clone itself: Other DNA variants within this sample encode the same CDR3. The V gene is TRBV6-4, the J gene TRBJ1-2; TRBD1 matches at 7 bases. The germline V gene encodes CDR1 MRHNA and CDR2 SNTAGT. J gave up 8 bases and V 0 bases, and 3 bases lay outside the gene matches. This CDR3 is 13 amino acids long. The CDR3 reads CASSDSGGRGYTF. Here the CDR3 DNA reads TGTGCCAGCAGTGACTCAGGGGGCCGAGGCTACACCTTC.

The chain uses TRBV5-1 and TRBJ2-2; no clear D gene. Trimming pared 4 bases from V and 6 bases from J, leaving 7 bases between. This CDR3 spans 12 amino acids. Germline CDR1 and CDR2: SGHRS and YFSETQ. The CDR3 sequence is CASSPPAGELFF. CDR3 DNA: TGCGCCAGCAGCCCCCCAGCCGGGGAGCTGTTTTTT.

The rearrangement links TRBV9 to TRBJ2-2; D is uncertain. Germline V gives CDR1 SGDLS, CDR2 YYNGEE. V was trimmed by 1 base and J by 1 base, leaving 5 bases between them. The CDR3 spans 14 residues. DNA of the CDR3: TGTGCCAGCAGCGTAATACAGAACACCGGGGAGCTGTTTTTT. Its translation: CASSVIQNTGELFF. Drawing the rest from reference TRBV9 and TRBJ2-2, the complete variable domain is DSGVTQTPKHLITATGQRVTLRCSPRSGDLSVYWYQQSLDQGLQFLIQYYNGEERAKGNILERFSAQQFPDLHSELNLSSLELGDSALYFCASSVIQNTGELFFGEGSRLTVL.

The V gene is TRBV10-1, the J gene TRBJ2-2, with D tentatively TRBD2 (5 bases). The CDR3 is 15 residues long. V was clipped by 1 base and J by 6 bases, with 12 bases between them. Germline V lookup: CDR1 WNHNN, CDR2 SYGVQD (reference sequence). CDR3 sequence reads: CASSELRTQAGELFF. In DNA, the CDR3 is TGCGCCAGCAGTGAGTTACGGACTCAAGCCGGGGAGCTGTTTTTT.

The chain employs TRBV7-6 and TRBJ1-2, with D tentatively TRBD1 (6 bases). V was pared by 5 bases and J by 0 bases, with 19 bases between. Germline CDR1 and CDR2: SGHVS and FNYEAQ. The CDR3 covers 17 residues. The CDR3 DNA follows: TGTGCCAGCAGCGCCCGACCCGCAGGGGAAACTAACTATGGCTACACCTTC. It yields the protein CASSARPAGETNYGYTF.